The 27 T cell receptor beta chains below come from one sample, sequenced in a study of CD8 T cells in Susac syndrome. When the RNA was reverse transcribed, random hexamers were used with an input of roughly 0.45 to 1 ug. MiXCR, applied by TCRdb to the immunoSEQ multiplex PCR reads, yields one record per CDR3 protein. The table records about 210,000 distinct CDR3 sequences, 85% to 95% of them present only once. The sample consisted of CD4+ T cells from PBMCs. These receptors came from a human donor with multiple sclerosis.

V and J are TRBV7-8 and TRBJ2-2, with D hard to call. Per the germline V gene, CDR1 is SGHVS and CDR2 is FQNEAQ. The CDR3 is made up of 15 amino acids. The V gene lost 4 bases and the J gene lost 0 bases, with 9 bases spanning the gap. The CDR3 DNA follows: TGTGCCAGCAGCTCGGGTAACCCGAACACCGGGGAGCTGTTTTTT. Translating gives CASSSGNPNTGELFF.

Regarding this clonotype: One end of the junction varies from germline; a read error may be responsible. The chain links TRBV2 to TRBJ2-4; D gene ambiguous. Germline values: CDR1 SNHLY, CDR2 FYNNEI. This CDR3 comprises 14 residues. Written as DNA, the CDR3 is TGTGCCAGCAGTCAAGCGTTAGCCAAAAACATTCAGTACTTC. Residues: CASSQALAKNIQYF.

The chain links TRBV20-1 to TRBJ2-5; either TRBD1 or TRBD2 may fit D (5 bases each). Trimming shortened V by 5 bases and J by 5 bases, and 27 bases separated the two germline ends. Germline CDR1 and CDR2: DFQATT and SNEGSKA (reference sequence). The CDR3 runs 17 residues. CDR3 loop: CSAQDLRTGHRGETQYF. Here the CDR3 DNA reads TGCAGTGCTCAGGACTTACGGACGGGCCATCGGGGCGAGACCCAGTACTTC.

The CDR3 nucleotides are TGCAGTGCTAGAGATAGTGAAGTGGGGGCCTATGGCTACACCTTC. Translated, it gives CSARDSEVGAYGYTF. V is TRBV20-1 and J is TRBJ1-2; D possibly corresponds to TRBD1 (6 bases). Germline CDR1 and CDR2: DFQATT and SNEGSKA (reference sequence). This CDR3 is 15 amino acids long. V dropped 0 bases and J dropped 4 bases, with 15 bases sitting between them.

The rearrangement uses TRBV30 and TRBJ1-1, with no clear D. The CDR3 consists of 12 residues. V was pared by 4 bases and J by 4 bases, with 10 bases between. Germline lookup yields CDR1 GTSNPN and CDR2 SVGIG (reference sequence). The CDR3 sequence is CAWTRISTEAFF. CDR3 bases: TGTGCCTGGACTAGGATAAGCACTGAAGCTTTCTTT.

In DNA, the CDR3 is TGTGCCTGGACTGACAAGAGGGTAACTGAAGCTTTCTTT. As protein: CAWTDKRVTEAFF. The chain uses TRBV30 and TRBJ1-1, with no clear D. The CDR3 sequence is 13 residues long. Germline loops: CDR1 GTSNPN, CDR2 SVGIG (reference sequence). Trimming removed 4 bases at V and 5 bases at J, with 14 bases between. Supplemented by reference TRBV30 and TRBJ1-1, the full variable domain reads SQTIHQWPATLVQPVGSPLSLECTVEGTSNPNLYWYRQAAGRGLQLLFYSVGIGQISSEVPQNLSASRPQDRQFILSSKKLLLSDSGFYLCAWTDKRVTEAFFGQGTRLTVV.

This chain joins TRBV28 and TRBJ2-5; D gene ambiguous. The CDR3 is made up of 15 amino acids. Trimming took 5 bases from V and 2 from J, leaving 15 bases between them. Per the germline V gene, CDR1 is MDHEN and CDR2 is SYDVKM. The CDR3 sequence is CASSTNWERQETQYF. CDR3 in DNA: TGTGCCAGCAGTACGAACTGGGAACGACAAGAGACCCAGTACTTC.

This chain joins TRBV24-1 and TRBJ2-7; 9 bases match TRBD1. V dropped 9 bases and J dropped 3; count of bases not matched to a gene: 8. Per the germline V gene, CDR1 is KGHDR and CDR2 is SFDVKD. The CDR3 runs to 14 residues. The CDR3 spells CATPGQGERYEQYV. CDR3 DNA sequence: TGTGCCACCCCGGGACAGGGAGAGCGCTACGAGCAGTACGTC.

The rearrangement joins TRBV25-1 to TRBJ2-2; TRBD2 matches at 8 bases. CDR3 length: 16 amino acids. V gave up 2 bases and J gave up 4 bases; unmatched junction bases: 6. CDR1 and CDR2 (germline): MGHDK, SYGVNS. This chain's CDR3 is CASSELGGEGTGELFF. CDR3 DNA sequence: TGTGCCAGCAGTGAACTCGGGGGGGAAGGCACCGGGGAGCTGTTTTTT. Using reference TRBV25-1 and TRBJ2-2 for the parts outside the CDR3, the full variable domain is EADIYQTPRYLVIGTGKKITLECSQTMGHDKMYWYQQDPGMELHLIHYSYGVNSTEKGDLSSESTVSRIRTEHFPLTLESARPSHTSQYLCASSELGGEGTGELFFGEGSRLTVL.

This clonotype was found once. The rearrangement links TRBV5-1 to TRBJ1-5, with D possibly TRBD1 on 5 matching bases. CDR1 and CDR2 from the germline V gene are SGHRS and YFSETQ. The V end was cut by 1 base, the J end by 8 bases, with 13 bases between. The CDR3 runs 14 residues. The CDR3: CASSLQGTGEPQHF. Here the CDR3 DNA reads TGCGCCAGCAGCTTGCAGGGAACGGGTGAGCCCCAGCATTTT.

The chain has TRBV7-6 and TRBJ1-2; 7 bases agree with TRBD1. After removal of 5 bases from V and 4 bases from J, the junction contained 10 bases not matched to a gene. There are 15 residues in the CDR3. Germline loops: CDR1 SGHVS, CDR2 FNYEAQ. The CDR3, as DNA: TGTGCCAGCAGCCCACGACAGGGCCCTAGCTATGGCTACACCTTC. The encoded protein is CASSPRQGPSYGYTF.

The rearrangement joins TRBV6-2 or TRBV6-3 to TRBJ2-7, with 8 nucleotides matching TRBD1. Unmatched junction bases numbered 8, after V lost 6 bases and J lost 1 base. This CDR3 has 15 amino acids. Germline CDR1 is MNHEY and CDR2 is SVGEGT. The CDR3 region is CASRNSGGLSYEQYV. The CDR3 nucleotides read TGTGCCAGCAGAAATTCAGGGGGCCTATCCTACGAGCAGTACGTC.

This chain joins TRBV7-9 and TRBJ2-3; D not certain. The germline V gene encodes CDR1 SEHNR and CDR2 FQNEAQ (reference sequence). V lost 5 bases and J lost 8, with 8 bases in between. The length of the CDR3 is 11 residues. The DNA for the CDR3 is TGTGCCAGCAGCCCCCTCCCTACGCAGTATTTT. Translated: CASSPLPTQYF.

V gene TRBV3-1 combines with J gene TRBJ2-7; 7 nucleotides match TRBD1. Germline assignment: CDR1 LGHDT and CDR2 YNNKEL (reference sequence). After removal of 6 bases from V and 3 bases from J, the junction contained 5 bases not matched to a gene. This CDR3 region has 13 residues. The CDR3 DNA follows: TGTGCCAGCAGTAGGGGACAGAACTACGAGCAGTACTTC. Its translation is CASSRGQNYEQYF.

The chain recombines TRBV7-2 with TRBJ2-7; either TRBD1 or TRBD2 may fit D (5 bases each). The V gene lost 6 bases and the J gene lost 2 bases, with 11 bases spanning the gap. The CDR3 spans 13 residues. The germline V gene encodes CDR1 SGHTA and CDR2 FQGNSA. In nucleotides, the CDR3 is TGTGCCAGCAGTTCGGGACCCCCCTACGAGCAGTACGTC. Protein sequence: CASSSGPPYEQYV.

The genes are TRBV11-2 and TRBJ2-5, with D perhaps TRBD1 (6 bases). CDR3 length equals 13 residues. V lost 0 bases and J 9 bases, leaving 11 bases between the germline ends. Germline CDR1 and CDR2: SGHAT and FQNNGV. The CDR3 protein is CASSLDHAGAQYF. In DNA form, the CDR3 reads TGTGCCAGCAGCTTAGACCACGCAGGGGCCCAGTACTTC.

V and J are TRBV12-5 and TRBJ2-7, with D uncertain. Germline CDR1 is LGHNT and CDR2 is FRNRAP. V lost 11 bases, J lost 7 bases, and 15 bases lay in between. CDR3 length: 11 residues. The CDR3 region is CAAGLPWEQYF. The CDR3 DNA follows: TGTGCTGCCGGGCTTCCCTGGGAGCAGTACTTC.

This clonotype came up once. The chain combines TRBV3-1 with TRBJ2-1; D remains ambiguous. The V gene lost 4 bases and the J gene lost 9 bases, with 13 bases spanning the gap. CDR1 LGHDT and CDR2 YNNKEL come from the germline V gene (reference sequence). The CDR3 length is 13 residues. The CDR3 protein is CASSPPHNIEQFF. The CDR3 region has the DNA TGTGCCAGCAGCCCCCCCCACAATATTGAGCAGTTCTTC.

The chain recombines TRBV12-3 or TRBV12-4 with TRBJ2-7; D might be TRBD1 or TRBD2, each matching 5 bases. The CDR3 runs 14 residues. V was clipped by 5 bases and J by 2 bases, with 13 bases between them. The CDR3 DNA follows: TGTGCCAGCAGTCTCTCCGGGACCACCTACGAGCAGTACTTC. Translating it yields CASSLSGTTYEQYF.

The rearrangement links TRBV23-1 to TRBJ2-7, with D possibly matching TRBD1 (6 bases). TRBV23-1 is an ORF, and what it does is uncertain. The CDR3 length is 15 residues. The V and J ends lost 1 base and 3 bases respectively, with 13 bases between them. The CDR3 region has the DNA TGCGCCAGCAGTCAATTGCAGGGGACGGGCTACGAGCAGTACTTC. Translating gives CASSQLQGTGYEQYF.

The chain joins TRBV9 to TRBJ2-6; TRBD1 aligns across 11 bases. Looked up from germline, CDR1 is SGDLS and CDR2 is YYNGEE. There are 18 residues in the CDR3. V was pared by 1 base and J by 3 bases, with 6 bases of the junction left unmatched. The CDR3 reads CASSVIGQGAIGANVLTF. CDR3 DNA: TGTGCCAGCAGCGTAATAGGACAGGGGGCAATTGGGGCCAACGTCCTGACTTTC.

The chain uses TRBV6-4 and TRBJ1-5; D is ambiguous. The germline CDR1 and CDR2 sequences are MRHNA and SNTAGT. Between the trimmed V and J ends, which lost 6 bases and 3 bases, there was a span of 9 bases. This CDR3 is built from 13 residues. The CDR3 DNA is TGTGCCAGCAGCACAGACCACAATCAGCCCCAGCATTTT. Its protein product is CASSTDHNQPQHF.

CDR3 sequence: CASSGHRGLGDTEAFF. DNA of the CDR3: TGTGCCAGCAGCGGGCACAGGGGGCTGGGCGACACTGAAGCTTTCTTT. The rearrangement uses TRBV11-2 and TRBJ1-1; 9 bases line up with TRBD1. V shed 5 bases and J 3 bases; nucleotides not matched to a gene: 10. The CDR3 extends over 16 amino acids. CDR1 is SGHAT, CDR2 FQNNGV, per germline.

In its sample, this clonotype was seen once. The chain employs TRBV29-1 and TRBJ2-5; D is possibly TRBD2 (7 bases). Germline lookup yields CDR1 SQVTM and CDR2 ANQGSEA. The CDR3 has 15 residues. Trimming took off 7 bases at V and 2 bases at J, with 20 bases between the two ends. The CDR3 nucleotides read TGCAGCGCCCAAAGAGGGGGGGGTAAACAAGAGACCCAGTACTTC. It yields the protein CSAQRGGGKQETQYF.

V is TRBV19 and J is TRBJ1-5; tentative D call: TRBD1 (5 bases). The ends were cut back, 6 bases at V and 7 bases at J, with 13 bases in the middle. The V gene's germline CDR1 is LNHDA and CDR2 SQIVND (reference sequence). This CDR3 region has 13 residues. This CDR3 is CASSGALGQPQHF. In DNA form, the CDR3 reads TGTGCCAGTAGCGGGGCCCTGGGACAGCCCCAGCATTTT.

The chain carries TRBV18 and TRBJ1-2; D is perhaps TRBD1 (6 bases). The CDR3 length is 13 residues. Trimming removed 2 bases from V and 5 bases from J, with 9 bases in between. Germline CDR1 and CDR2: KGHSH and LQKENI. The CDR3 sequence is CASSPRTDYGYTF. CDR3 sequence (DNA): TGTGCCAGCTCACCAAGGACAGATTATGGCTACACCTTC.

This rearrangement joins TRBV20-1 to TRBJ2-1; tentative D call: TRBD1 (7 bases). V was shortened by 3 bases and J by 3 bases, with 9 bases between the two germline ends. This CDR3 region has 13 residues. Germline CDR1 reads DFQATT; CDR2 reads SNEGSKA (reference sequence). Here the CDR3 reads CSASQGGYNEQFF. The CDR3 DNA is TGCAGTGCTAGTCAGGGGGGCTACAATGAGCAGTTCTTC.